This T cell receptor (beta chain) was found in a study of cytomegalovirus exposure and HLA in healthy donors. Study background: Some 85 million unique TCRs, all from HLA-typed donors, were included in an early release of the data.

Study results and limitations: CMV antigen specificity of a few CMV-associated chains was confirmed in vitro. The authors assumed roughly uniform sequencing depth across donors for presence/absence analyses. No immune exposure information besides CMV serostatus was available.

The study ran its PCR with 60 Vbeta and 13 Jbeta primers. Produced via immunoSEQ multiplex PCR; TCRdb's table is partial and in-frame only. The table shows 110,000 to 150,000 clones, with 68% occurring only once. Notes on this clone: The antigen is unknown.

The V gene's germline CDR1 is MNHNS and CDR2 SASEGT. V was pared by 8 bases and J by 4 bases, with 2 bases of the junction left unmatched. This CDR3 has 12 amino acids. The clonotype comes from a man in his sixties in good health and CMV-seronegative. Sequencing input: PBMCs. This chain joins TRBV6-1 and TRBJ1-5; TRBD1 matches 7 bases. The chain's CDR3 is CASPTGNQPQHF. The CDR3 coding sequence is TGTGCCAGCCCGACAGGGAATCAGCCCCAGCATTTT.